This TCR beta chain derives from a study of blood T cell repertoires in COVID-19. Study information: T cells, B-cell-depleted T cells, or PBMCs provided the cDNA or gDNA that served as material.

Residents of about two dozen US areas, aged about 18 to 100 years, made up the participants. This CDR3 contains 19 residues. V shed 0 bases, J shed 3 bases, and the junction held 8 bases outside the gene matches. Per germline, CDR1 LGHNA and CDR2 YSLEER. Generated by immunoSEQ multiplex PCR, the TCRdb table keeps only in-frame clones and is missing some. Of roughly 240,000 clones in the sample, about 91% were seen once. The rearrangement joins TRBV4-3 to TRBJ2-3, with 14 bases aligning to TRBD2. Sequencing was carried out using PBMCs or T cells enriched from blood (not recorded which). This TCR derives from a woman between 40 and 55 years old with acute COVID-19. The CDR3 spells CASSQEGGLAGDKTDTQYF. The DNA for the CDR3 is TGCGCCAGCAGCCAAGAGGGGGGACTAGCGGGAGATAAGACAGATACGCAGTATTTT.